This TCR beta chain was obtained from a study of blood T cells in healthy people across ages. This CDR3 has 14 amino acids. CDR1 and CDR2 from the germline V gene are GTSNPN and SVGIG (reference sequence). Trimming took 5 bases from V and 9 from J; bases not matched to a gene: 7. Primed by a sample-barcoded 5' primer and a J-beta primer mix, a second PCR proceeded for roughly 7 to 11 cycles. TCRdb analysed the 5' RACE reads with MiXCR anew, one entry per CDR3 protein. This table holds 700,000 to 800,000 distinct CDR3 sequences, around 40% found once. Sequenced: blood. This receptor was obtained from a woman aged 55-70 years in good health. The rearrangement uses TRBV30 and TRBJ1-6, with TRBD1 identical over 10 bases. For the CDR3, the DNA is TGTGCCTGGGCTACCGGGACAGGGGTTTCACCCCTCCACTTT. It codes for CAWATGTGVSPLHF.